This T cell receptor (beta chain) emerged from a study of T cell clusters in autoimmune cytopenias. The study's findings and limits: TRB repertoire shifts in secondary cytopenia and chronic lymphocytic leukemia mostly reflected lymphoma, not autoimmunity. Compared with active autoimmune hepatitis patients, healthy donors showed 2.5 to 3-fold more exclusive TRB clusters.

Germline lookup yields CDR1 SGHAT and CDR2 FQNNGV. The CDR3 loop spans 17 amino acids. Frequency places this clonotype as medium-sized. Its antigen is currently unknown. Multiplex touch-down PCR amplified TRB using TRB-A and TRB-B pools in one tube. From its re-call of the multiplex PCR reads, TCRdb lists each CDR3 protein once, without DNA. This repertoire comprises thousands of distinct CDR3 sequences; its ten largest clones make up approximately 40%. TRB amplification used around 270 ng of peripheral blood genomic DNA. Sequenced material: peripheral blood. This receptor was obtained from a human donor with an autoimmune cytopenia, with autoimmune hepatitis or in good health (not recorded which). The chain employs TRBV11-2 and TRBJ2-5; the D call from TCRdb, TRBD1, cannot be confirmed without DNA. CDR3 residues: CASSLGSGGPLGETQYF.